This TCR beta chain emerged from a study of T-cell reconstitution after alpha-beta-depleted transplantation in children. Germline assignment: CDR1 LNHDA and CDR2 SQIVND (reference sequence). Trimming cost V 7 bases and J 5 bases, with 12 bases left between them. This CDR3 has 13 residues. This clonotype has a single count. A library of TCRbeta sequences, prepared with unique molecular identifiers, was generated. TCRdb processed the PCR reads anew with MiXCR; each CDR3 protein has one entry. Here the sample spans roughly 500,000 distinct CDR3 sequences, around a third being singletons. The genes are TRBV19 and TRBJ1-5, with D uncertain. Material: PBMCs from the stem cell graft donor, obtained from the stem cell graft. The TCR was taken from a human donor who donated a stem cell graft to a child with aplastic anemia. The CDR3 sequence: CASTYTWDQPQHF. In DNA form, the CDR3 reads TGTGCCAGTACCTACACTTGGGATCAGCCCCAGCATTTT.